Shown below are 32 T cell receptor beta chains from a single sample sequenced in a study of blood T cell repertoires in COVID-19. TCRdb keeps only in-frame clones here, not all; method: immunoSEQ multiplex PCR. The sample lists about 72,000 clones, 75% to 95% occurring once. Sequenced: peripheral blood. Receptors were obtained from a woman in her fifties or sixties with active COVID-19.

Written as DNA, the CDR3 is TGTGCCAGCAGCCAAGGAGCCGGGACAGGGGAGTACGAGCAGTACTTC. This codes for CASSQGAGTGEYEQYF. The chain combines TRBV3-1 (or the pseudogene TRBV3-2) with TRBJ2-7; TRBD1 agrees at 10 bases. CDR1 is LGHDT and CDR2 is YNNKEL in the germline V gene (reference sequence). With 1 base clipped from V and 4 bases from J, the junction kept 7 bases outside the gene matches. This CDR3 is 16 amino acids long.

V usage is TRBV7-6 and J usage is TRBJ2-1; D might be TRBD2 (5 bases). Trimming pared 3 bases from V and 7 bases from J, leaving 13 bases between. CDR1 and CDR2 (germline): SGHVS, FNYEAQ. The CDR3 has 14 residues. CDR3: CASSLVPRVNEQFF. The CDR3 bases are TGTGCCAGCAGCTTGGTCCCGAGGGTAAATGAGCAGTTCTTC.

This chain joins TRBV6-1 and TRBJ2-1; 7 bases map to TRBD2. Looked up from germline, CDR1 is MNHNS and CDR2 is SASEGT. V shed 5 bases, J shed 10 bases, and the junction held 8 bases outside the gene matches. CDR3 size: 13 residues. The DNA for the CDR3 is TGTGCCAGCAGTTATAAGCGGGATGGAGAGCAGTTCTTC. Protein: CASSYKRDGEQFF.

This chain uses TRBV2 with TRBJ2-3; weak D call: TRBD2 (5 bases). Germline-derived CDR1 and CDR2 are SNHLY and FYNNEI. The CDR3 runs 14 residues. With 4 bases removed from V and 5 bases from J, the gap between germline ends came to 13 bases. CDR3: CASSGSSREDTQYF. CDR3 DNA sequence: TGTGCCAGCAGTGGGTCCTCTCGGGAAGATACGCAGTATTTT.

The chain joins TRBV7-2 to TRBJ2-7; TRBD2 aligns across 8 bases. This CDR3 is 16 amino acids long. Germline V lookup: CDR1 SGHTA, CDR2 FQGNSA. J was trimmed by 2 bases and V by 4 bases; bases with no gene match: 10. The CDR3 nucleotides are TGTGCCAGCAGCTCGCAAGGGGGGACTAGGGCCTACGAGCAGTACTTC. This encodes CASSSQGGTRAYEQYF.

The chain has TRBV10-3 and TRBJ2-1, with 9 bases that match TRBD1. The CDR3 is 15 residues long. The V segment lost 3 bases and the J segment 4 bases; nucleotides outside the gene matches: 4. Germline V lookup: CDR1 ENHRY, CDR2 SYGVKD. Here the CDR3 DNA reads TGTGCCATCAGTGACCGGGACAGGGTTTACAATGAGCAGTTCTTC. Protein: CAISDRDRVYNEQFF.

This sequence joins TRBV7-9 and TRBJ1-2, with a tentative D call TRBD1 (5 bases). This CDR3 is built from 16 residues. Germline V CDR1 and CDR2: SEHNR, FQNEAQ (reference sequence). V was shortened by 4 bases and J by 3 bases, with 18 bases between the two germline ends. CDR3 sequence (DNA): TGTGCCAGCAGCTCCCTCCCCCAGGGAACTTACTATGGCTACACCTTC. Protein product: CASSSLPQGTYYGYTF. Filled out from reference TRBV7-9 and TRBJ1-2, the complete variable domain reads DTGVSQNPRHKITKRGQNVTFRCDPISEHNRLYWYRQTLGQGPEFLTYFQNEAQLEKSRLLSDRFSAERPKGSFSTLEIQRTEQGDSAMYLCASSSLPQGTYYGYTFGSGTRLTVV.

The chain employs TRBV11-2 and TRBJ2-1, with D hard to call. CDR1 is SGHAT, CDR2 FQNNGV, per germline. Between the trimmed V and J ends, which lost 3 bases and 6 bases, there was a span of 6 bases. The CDR3 consists of 12 residues. Written as DNA, the CDR3 is TGTGCCAGCAGCTTCCCCAGCAATGAGCAGTTCTTC. It yields the protein CASSFPSNEQFF.

The chain employs TRBV20-1 and TRBJ1-1; the D is unclear. Germline CDR1 is DFQATT and CDR2 is SNEGSKA (reference sequence). V was cut by 0 bases and J by 12 bases, with 8 bases left in between. This CDR3 is built from 10 residues. The CDR3 DNA reads TGCAGTGCTAGAGAAGGCAGGACTTTCTTT. Amino acid sequence: CSAREGRTFF.

This clone is medium-sized. The chain employs TRBV2 and TRBJ2-1, with 7 bases that match TRBD1. V lost 5 bases, J lost 5 bases, and 9 bases stayed unmatched. Germline V gives CDR1 SNHLY, CDR2 FYNNEI. CDR3 length: 15 residues. In DNA form, the CDR3 reads TGTGCCAGCAGTAATCCCGGGACAGCAGACAATGAGCAGTTCTTC. Its translation is CASSNPGTADNEQFF.

The chain links TRBV7-6 to TRBJ2-3, with D perhaps matching TRBD2 (6 bases). The ends were cut back, 5 bases at V and 5 bases at J, with 17 bases in the middle. CDR3 length equals 15 residues. Looked up from germline, CDR1 is SGHVS and CDR2 is FNYEAQ. CDR3 bases: TGTGCCAGCAGCACGGGACTTAGGGCAATAGATACGCAGTATTTT. This gives the protein CASSTGLRAIDTQYF. Drawing the rest from reference TRBV7-6 and TRBJ2-3, the complete variable domain is GAGVSQSPRYKVTKRGQDVALRCDPISGHVSLYWYRQALGQGPEFLTYFNYEAQQDKSGLPNDRFSAERPEGSISTLTIQRTEQRDSAMYRCASSTGLRAIDTQYFGPGTRLTVL.

The CDR3 reads CATASGSRTDTQYF. CDR3 coding DNA: TGCGCCACCGCCTCGGGGTCCCGCACAGATACGCAGTATTTT. The gene calls are TRBV10-2 and TRBJ2-3; tentatively, D is TRBD2 (5 bases). The length of the CDR3 is 14 residues. The V gene's germline CDR1 is WSHSY and CDR2 SAAADI. Deletions cut 10 bases from V and 1 base from J, with 15 bases between.

The chain recombines TRBV29-1 with TRBJ2-5; the D gene is possibly TRBD2 (7 bases). V dropped 6 bases and J dropped 5 bases, with 19 bases sitting between them. From germline, CDR1 is SQVTM and CDR2 ANQGSEA. There are 14 residues in the CDR3. The DNA for the CDR3 is TGCAGCGTAGCCTCTGGGGGGGCGCTGGAGACCCAGTACTTC. Its translation: CSVASGGALETQYF.

This chain joins TRBV7-8 and TRBJ1-2; D gene ambiguous. CDR3 size: 14 residues. The germline V and J ends were trimmed by 1 base and 3 bases, with 9 bases remaining between them. CDR1 is SGHVS, CDR2 FQNEAQ, per germline. CDR3 residues: CASSLGRYDYGYTF. The DNA for the CDR3 is TGTGCCAGCAGCTTAGGGCGGTACGACTATGGCTACACCTTC.

This chain joins TRBV13 and TRBJ2-1; the match to TRBD2 covers 9 bases. CDR1 and CDR2 (germline): PRHDT, FYEKMQ (reference sequence). With 2 bases clipped from V and 3 bases from J, the junction kept 14 bases outside the gene matches. The CDR3 is 19 amino acids. The CDR3 region is CASSLRGGTGAGGYNEQFF. CDR3 DNA sequence: TGTGCCAGCAGCTTAAGGGGTGGGACGGGAGCGGGAGGCTACAATGAGCAGTTCTTC.

The table lists this clone with a count of one. V and J are TRBV7-9 and TRBJ2-5, with TRBD1 matching 7 bases. CDR1 is SEHNR, CDR2 FQNEAQ, per germline (reference sequence). With 1 base clipped from V and 4 bases from J, the junction kept 12 bases outside the gene matches. The CDR3 has 17 residues. The CDR3 here is CASSLEALTHRGETQYF. The DNA for the CDR3 is TGTGCCAGCAGCTTAGAGGCGCTGACTCACAGGGGAGAGACCCAGTACTTC.

The rearrangement joins TRBV11-2 to TRBJ1-3; 8 bases map to TRBD1. Germline lookup yields CDR1 SGHAT and CDR2 FQNNGV. Germline trimming cut 5 bases from V and 0 bases from J; bases unmatched to any gene: 9. The CDR3 is made up of 17 amino acids. CDR3 region: CASSIGDRTSSGNTIYF. CDR3 sequence (DNA): TGTGCCAGCAGCATCGGGGACAGGACGAGCTCTGGAAACACCATATATTTT.

V and J are TRBV28 and TRBJ2-7; D is possibly TRBD1 (6 bases). Germline V gene sequence: CDR1 MDHEN, CDR2 SYDVKM. V lost 4 bases, J lost 3 bases, and 7 bases lay in between. This CDR3 contains 12 residues. The CDR3 loop is CASSSRGYEQYF. The CDR3 DNA reads TGTGCCAGCAGTTCCAGGGGCTACGAGCAGTACTTC. Full variable domain (missing parts from reference TRBV28 and TRBJ2-7): DVKVTQSSRYLVKRTGEKVFLECVQDMDHENMFWYRQDPGLGLRLIYFSYDVKMKEKGDIPEGYSVSREKKERFSLILESASTNQTSMYLCASSSRGYEQYFGPGTRLTVT.

CDR3 bases: TGTGCCAGCAGCTTAGTGGGACTACCTTCGGAGACCCAGTACTTC. Encoded protein: CASSLVGLPSETQYF. This chain uses TRBV11-2 with TRBJ2-5, with 7 bases that match TRBD2. With V trimmed by 1 base and J by 5 bases, 7 bases remained unmatched. This CDR3 has 15 residues. CDR1 is SGHAT and CDR2 is FQNNGV in the germline V gene.

This chain connects TRBV7-9 to TRBJ2-2; D is undetermined. The CDR3 contains 12 residues. Looked up from germline, CDR1 is SEHNR and CDR2 is FQNEAQ (reference sequence). V was shortened by 10 bases and J by 3 bases, with 9 bases between the two germline ends. The CDR3 is CATLLHTGELFF. CDR3 nucleotide sequence: TGTGCCACCCTACTACACACCGGGGAGCTGTTTTTT. Full variable domain (missing parts from reference TRBV7-9 and TRBJ2-2): DTGVSQNPRHKITKRGQNVTFRCDPISEHNRLYWYRQTLGQGPEFLTYFQNEAQLEKSRLLSDRFSAERPKGSFSTLEIQRTEQGDSAMYLCATLLHTGELFFGEGSRLTVL.

The chain carries TRBV6-2 or TRBV6-3 and TRBJ2-3; D not resolved. Germline CDR1 reads MNHEY; CDR2 reads SVGEGT. V lost 6 bases to trimming and J lost 6 bases, with 22 bases between them. CDR3 length: 16 amino acids. CDR3 DNA: TGTGCCAGCAGCCACCAACCTAGTGGCGTCCGGGATACGCAGTATTTT. This sequence encodes CASSHQPSGVRDTQYF.

The rearrangement links TRBV4-2 to TRBJ2-5; TRBD2 matches 8 bases. The CDR3 sequence is 14 residues long. CDR1 and CDR2 from the germline V gene are LGHNA and YNFKEQ. Unmatched junction bases numbered 2, after V lost 1 base and J lost 4 bases. CDR3 amino acids: CASSQVLAGETQYF. Here the CDR3 DNA reads TGTGCCAGCAGCCAAGTGCTAGCGGGAGAGACCCAGTACTTC.

V gene TRBV6-2 or TRBV6-3 combines with J gene TRBJ1-1; D is ambiguous. CDR1 and CDR2 (germline): MNHEY, SVGEGT. Trimming removed 5 bases at V and 7 bases at J, with 14 bases between. The CDR3 sequence is 13 residues long. The CDR3 loop reads CASSPDEASEAFF. The CDR3 DNA sequence: TGTGCCAGCAGTCCCGACGAGGCTAGTGAAGCTTTCTTT.

This sequence joins TRBV5-6 and TRBJ2-4, with TRBD2 identical over 10 bases. CDR1 SGHDT and CDR2 YYEEEE come from the germline V gene. This CDR3 is 15 amino acids long. Trimming took 5 bases from V and 10 from J; bases not matched to a gene: 12. This CDR3 is CASRSASGRPPIQYF. DNA of the CDR3: TGTGCCAGCAGGAGTGCTAGCGGGAGACCTCCTATTCAGTACTTC.

This chain links TRBV29-1 with TRBJ2-1, with 8 bases lining up with TRBD1. CDR1 is SQVTM, CDR2 ANQGSEA, per germline. The CDR3 is 13 residues long. V gave up 6 bases and J gave up 4 bases; unmatched junction bases: 5. DNA for the CDR3: TGCAGCGTCTACGGACAGGGATACAATGAGCAGTTCTTC. Amino acid sequence: CSVYGQGYNEQFF.

This clone was counted a single time. A read error may produce the germline difference seen at one junction end. The chain couples TRBV27 to TRBJ2-3, with 8 nucleotides matching TRBD2. The CDR3 contains 17 residues. Germline CDR1 reads MNHEY; CDR2 reads SMNVEV (reference sequence). In DNA, the CDR3 is TGTGCCACCAGTCTCCAAGGTGAGCGGGAGTACTCAGATACGCAGTATTTT. Its protein is CATSLQGEREYSDTQYF.

J is TRBJ1-6 and V is TRBV19; D unclear. In germline, CDR1 is LNHDA, CDR2 SQIVND (reference sequence). V lost 7 bases and J 0 bases, leaving 7 bases between the germline ends. CDR3 length: 14 residues. The CDR3 coding sequence is TGTGCCAGTACCTGGAGCTCCTATAATTCACCCCTCCACTTT. This codes for CASTWSSYNSPLHF.

The chain couples TRBV6-5 to TRBJ2-1, with 8 bases fitting TRBD1. CDR3 length equals 15 residues. Germline V gene lookup returns CDR1 MNHEY and CDR2 SVGAGI. Losses at the gene ends were 5 bases for V and 7 bases for J; bases not matched to a gene: 10. CDR3 protein: CASSPQGEENNEQFF. CDR3 DNA sequence: TGTGCCAGCAGTCCACAGGGGGAGGAGAATAATGAGCAGTTCTTC.

The V call is TRBV5-4, the J call TRBJ1-6, with 8 bases matching TRBD1. The germline V gene has CDR1 SGHNT and CDR2 YYREEE (reference sequence). The CDR3 has 15 amino acids. The J segment lost 8 bases and the V segment lost 4 bases, leaving 8 bases of the junction unmatched. Here the CDR3 DNA reads TGTGCCAGCAGCGTCACAGGGGGGAATGATTCACCCCTCCACTTT. Translating gives CASSVTGGNDSPLHF.

This clone was seen only once. The chain joins TRBV10-1 to TRBJ2-5; 11 nucleotides align to TRBD2. Germline values: CDR1 WNHNN, CDR2 SYGVQD (reference sequence). This CDR3 is built from 16 residues. The V and J ends lost 0 bases and 6 bases, in that order; junction bases with no gene match: 6. CDR3 sequence reads: CASSESTSGSRKTQYF. The CDR3 DNA follows: TGCGCCAGCAGTGAGTCTACTAGCGGGAGTAGAAAGACCCAGTACTTC.

This chain links TRBV7-2 with TRBJ1-5, with D tentatively TRBD1 (5 bases). Trimming took off 5 bases at V and 5 bases at J, with 16 bases between the two ends. Germline CDR1 reads SGHTA; CDR2 reads FQGNSA. This CDR3 has 15 residues. The DNA of the CDR3 is TGTGCCAGCAGCCCGGGGGGGGAACGTGATCAGCCCCAGCATTTT. As protein: CASSPGGERDQPQHF.

The chain joins TRBV6-5 to TRBJ1-4; D is perhaps TRBD1 (6 bases). The germline CDR1 and CDR2 sequences are MNHEY and SVGAGI. This CDR3 region has 16 residues. Trimming pared 0 bases from V and 5 bases from J, leaving 13 bases between. CDR3: CASSYSGAGVNEKLFF. CDR3 in DNA: TGTGCCAGCAGTTACTCTGGTGCAGGGGTAAATGAAAAACTGTTTTTT.